Following are 9 T cell receptor beta chains from one sample sequenced in a study of response to subunit inactivated influenza vaccine. TCRdb reanalysed the RT-PCR reads using MiXCR and keeps one entry per CDR3 protein. The data contain hundreds of thousands of distinct CDR3 sequences, around 15% of them singletons. Sequenced here: PBMCs from blood, sampled 14 days before vaccination. Receptors were obtained from a man in his fifties or sixties who received an inactivated influenza vaccine.

This rearrangement joins TRBV9 to TRBJ2-3; unclear D gene. The CDR3 is 15 residues long. V was cut by 4 bases and J by 0 bases, with 12 bases left in between. In germline, CDR1 is SGDLS, CDR2 YYNGEE. CDR3 residues: CASSRQGPSTDTQYF. DNA for the CDR3: TGTGCCAGCAGCCGCCAAGGTCCCAGCACAGATACGCAGTATTTT.

This chain joins TRBV6-4 and TRBJ2-7, with D tentatively TRBD2 (5 bases). V was cut by 3 bases and J by 7 bases, with 16 bases left in between. The CDR3 extends over 14 amino acids. Looked up from germline, CDR1 is MRHNA and CDR2 is SNTAGT. CDR3 nucleotide sequence: TGTGCCAGCAGTGAGACTACCCGAGTGAGTGAGCAGTACTTC. It translates to CASSETTRVSEQYF.

This clonotype showed up just a few times. The CDR3 sequence is CASRPPRDRDYEQYF. The CDR3 bases are TGTGCCAGCAGACCACCAAGGGATCGGGATTACGAGCAGTACTTC. The chain has TRBV6-1 and TRBJ2-7; D may be TRBD2 (5 bases). CDR3 size: 15 residues. Between the trimmed V and J ends, which lost 6 bases and 4 bases, there was a span of 19 bases. Germline CDR1 is MNHNS and CDR2 is SASEGT.

This clonotype was seen ten or more times. The chain links TRBV20-1 to TRBJ2-1; 7 nucleotides match TRBD1. The CDR3 totals 13 residues. Germline V gives CDR1 DFQATT, CDR2 SNEGSKA (reference sequence). V lost 3 bases, J lost 5 bases, and 4 bases stayed unmatched. In nucleotides, the CDR3 is TGCAGTGCTAGGCCGCAGGGGGACAATGAGCAGTTCTTC. Its translation: CSARPQGDNEQFF.

This clonotype showed up just a few times. The chain is built from TRBV7-2 and TRBJ1-3; the match to TRBD1 covers 9 bases. The length of the CDR3 is 14 residues. The V gene end was trimmed by 5 bases and the J gene end by 6 bases; junction bases not matched to a gene: 5. Germline V lookup: CDR1 SGHTA, CDR2 FQGNSA. The CDR3 is CASSVRQGENTIYF. The CDR3 region has the DNA TGTGCCAGCAGCGTCCGACAGGGGGAAAACACCATATATTTT. The full variable domain, completed using reference TRBV7-2 and TRBJ1-3, is GAGVSQSPSNKVTEKGKDVELRCDPISGHTALYWYRQSLGQGLEFLIYFQGNSAPDKSGLPSDRFSAERTGGSVSTLTIQRTQQEDSAVYLCASSVRQGENTIYFGEGSWLTVV.

This clonotype was counted between two and nine times. CDR3 nucleotide sequence: TGCGCCAGCTCCCGACTAATACAGGGGACCGCAGATACGCAGTATTTT. Protein sequence: CASSRLIQGTADTQYF. V usage is TRBV5-1 and J usage is TRBJ2-3; TRBD1 matches at 7 bases. With V trimmed by 7 bases and J by 4 bases, 15 bases remained unmatched. The germline CDR1 and CDR2 sequences are SGHRS and YFSETQ. CDR3 size: 16 residues.

The rearrangement links TRBV6-2 or TRBV6-3 to TRBJ2-1, with TRBD2 matching over 7 bases. V shed 7 bases and J 5 bases; nucleotides not matched to a gene: 14. Germline CDR1 is MNHEY and CDR2 is SVGEGT. The CDR3 consists of 16 residues. CDR3 residues: CASTPLVGGVDNEQFF. CDR3 DNA: TGTGCCAGCACCCCCTTAGTGGGAGGGGTCGACAATGAGCAGTTCTTC.

This clonotype was detected ten times or more. The rearrangement joins TRBV29-1 to TRBJ2-6; the D is unclear. Germline CDR1 and CDR2: SQVTM and ANQGSEA. CDR3 length equals 15 residues. V was clipped by 2 bases and J by 0 bases, with 8 bases between them. CDR3 bases: TGCAGCGTTGAACCATTATACTCTGGGGCCAACGTCCTGACTTTC. It translates to CSVEPLYSGANVLTF.

This clonotype was counted only a few times. The J gene is TRBJ2-3, the V gene TRBV30; unclear D gene. Trimming took off 1 base at V and 6 bases at J, with 14 bases between the two ends. Germline CDR1 reads GTSNPN; CDR2 reads SVGIG (reference sequence). The CDR3 is 14 residues long. Written as DNA, the CDR3 is TGTGCCTGGAGTGACGCTCCCTCTTGGGATACGCAGTATTTT. This codes for CAWSDAPSWDTQYF.